The clone carrying this TCR beta chain was recorded at least ten times. Trimming cost V 5 bases and J 1 base, with 8 bases left between them. The germline gives CDR1 SEHNR, CDR2 FQNEAQ (reference sequence). The CDR3 runs 13 residues. TCRdb recomputed clones from the PCR reads via MiXCR. Counted here are approximately 25,000 clones, 13% occurring once; the ten biggest clones make up roughly an eighth. No patient had received any treatment before thyroid surgery. This sample stems from a study of metastatic and nonmetastatic thyroid tumors. Study details: Across peripheral blood and tumor or nodule tissue samples taken from malignant and benign thyroid patients, the repertoires were compared with one another.

The chain recombines TRBV7-9 with TRBJ2-5; D not resolved. The TCR sequence derives from a female donor with papillary thyroid cancer or a benign thyroid nodule (not recorded which). Some clones in this sample may be carry-over from other donors' samples. Sequences were obtained from blood. CDR3 coding DNA: TGTGCCAGCAGCCCTGGGCCCCAAGAGACCCAGTACTTC. Translation gives CASSPGPQETQYF.